A single sample is the source of the 31 T cell receptor beta chains below, sequenced in a study of PD-1 blockade in classical Hodgkin lymphoma (TCRdb year 2020). The library was built by means of the immunoSEQ multiplex PCR assay. Entries here come from immuneACCESS through TCRdb and include only in-frame sequences with V and J called. Some clones fail to appear in such tables; in the studies checked, an unresolved V gene covers under half of the shortfall, and the cause of the remainder is unknown. Across this sample there are over 25,000 clones, with about 86% seen only once. Approximately 6.7% of the sample goes to the ten largest clones. Per the publication, the time point label means: cycle 1 day 1 (C1D1), immediately before nivolumab initiation. Relapse after autologous stem cell transplantation had occurred in all trial patients, and cohorts A, B and C were distinguished by prior brentuximab vedotin exposure. Using a Miltenyi CD8+ T cell isolation kit, CD8+ T cells were purified from thawed PBMCs through magnetic negative selection.

The input for sequencing was CD8+ T cells from blood, taken at baseline. The receptors come from a human donor with classical Hodgkin lymphoma.

This clone was seen a handful of times. The rearrangement links TRBV25-1 to TRBJ1-2; D unresolved. Trimming cost V 4 bases and J 0 bases, with 3 bases left between them. CDR1 MGHDK and CDR2 SYGVNS come from the germline V gene. The CDR3 is 12 amino acids. The CDR3 loop is CASSATNYGYTF. The CDR3 nucleotides are TGTGCCAGCAGTGCAACTAACTATGGCTACACCTTC.

J is TRBJ2-7 and V is TRBV9, with 7 bases matching TRBD1. This CDR3 spans 13 amino acids. Germline lookup yields CDR1 SGDLS and CDR2 YYNGEE. The V segment lost 4 bases and the J segment 1 base; nucleotides outside the gene matches: 2. The CDR3 nucleotides read TGTGCCAGCAGCCCGGGACAGTCCTACGAGCAGTACTTC. Protein: CASSPGQSYEQYF.

V gene TRBV6-1 combines with J gene TRBJ2-7, with 9 positions matching TRBD1. The CDR3 has 14 residues. V dropped 0 bases and J dropped 7; count of bases not matched to a gene: 4. Germline V gene data show CDR1 as MNHNS and CDR2 as SASEGT. The CDR3 loop reads CASSEARDREEQYF. The CDR3 DNA is TGTGCCAGCAGTGAAGCTCGGGACAGGGAGGAGCAGTACTTC.

The gene calls are TRBV6-5 and TRBJ2-1, with 7 bases identical to TRBD2. Germline trimming cut 4 bases from V and 8 bases from J; bases unmatched to any gene: 14. Germline CDR1 and CDR2: MNHEY and SVGAGI. The length of the CDR3 is 16 residues. CDR3 in DNA: TGTGCCAGCAGTTCCGGAATTAGGACTAGTTTCGATGAGCAGTTCTTC. Its translation is CASSSGIRTSFDEQFF.

This clone was seen a few times. This chain uses TRBV2 with TRBJ2-7; D might be TRBD2 (6 bases). The CDR3 consists of 12 residues. Germline V gives CDR1 SNHLY, CDR2 FYNNEI. Between the trimmed V and J ends, which lost 8 bases and 2 bases, there was a span of 10 bases. Written as DNA, the CDR3 is TGTGCCAGCGGGGGGTTGACCTACGAGCAGTACTTC. This encodes CASGGLTYEQYF.

The chain is built from TRBV19 and TRBJ1-5; D call uncertain. CDR1 is LNHDA, CDR2 SQIVND, per germline (reference sequence). The CDR3 loop spans 15 amino acids. With 9 bases removed from V and 3 bases from J, the gap between germline ends came to 18 bases. CDR3 DNA: TGTGCCAGCGATTTCGGACTGCATTACAATCAGCCCCAGCATTTT. As protein: CASDFGLHYNQPQHF.

This chain connects TRBV13 to TRBJ2-1, with D unclear. The germline CDR1 and CDR2 sequences are PRHDT and FYEKMQ (reference sequence). The CDR3 length is 12 residues. V was shortened by 4 bases and J by 10 bases, with 11 bases between the two germline ends. In nucleotides, the CDR3 is TGTGCCAGCAGCTCCGCGGAAGTAGAGCAGTTCTTC. Amino acid sequence: CASSSAEVEQFF. Drawing the rest from reference TRBV13 and TRBJ2-1, the complete variable domain is AAGVIQSPRHLIKEKRETATLKCYPIPRHDTVYWYQQGPGQDPQFLISFYEKMQSDKGSIPDRFSAQQFSDYHSELNMSSLELGDSALYFCASSSAEVEQFFGPGTRLTVL.

CDR3 residues: CASFGAQGTMNTEAFF. The CDR3 DNA follows: TGTGCCAGCTTCGGGGCTCAGGGGACGATGAACACTGAAGCTTTCTTT. The chain is built from TRBV7-9 and TRBJ1-1; TRBD1 is a possible D gene (6 bases). Germline assignment: CDR1 SEHNR and CDR2 FQNEAQ (reference sequence). This CDR3 is built from 16 residues. V was shortened by 8 bases and J by 0 bases, with 19 bases between the two germline ends. The full variable domain, with the rest looked up from reference TRBV7-9 and TRBJ1-1, is DTGVSQNPRHKITKRGQNVTFRCDPISEHNRLYWYRQTLGQGPEFLTYFQNEAQLEKSRLLSDRFSAERPKGSFSTLEIQRTEQGDSAMYLCASFGAQGTMNTEAFFGQGTRLTVV.

This rearrangement joins TRBV30 to TRBJ2-3; D possibly corresponds to TRBD1 (6 bases). V lost 4 bases to trimming and J lost 3 bases, with 14 bases between them. CDR3 length: 14 amino acids. Germline V lookup: CDR1 GTSNPN, CDR2 SVGIG (reference sequence). In nucleotides, the CDR3 is TGTGCCTGGATGCGAATACAGGGAACAGATACGCAGTATTTT. Residues: CAWMRIQGTDTQYF.

The chain carries TRBV28 and TRBJ2-1, with D hard to call. CDR1 is MDHEN and CDR2 is SYDVKM in the germline V gene. This CDR3 is 14 amino acids long. Trimming left V 1 base short and J 8 bases short, with 12 bases between. The CDR3 DNA follows: TGTGCCAGCAGTTTATCGGGCACTTCCGATGAGCAGTTCTTC. Its protein product is CASSLSGTSDEQFF.

The CDR3 is CASSSGSQTQYF. DNA of the CDR3: TGTGCCAGCTCTAGCGGGAGTCAGACCCAGTACTTC. The chain is built from TRBV13 and TRBJ2-5; 10 bases are a match to TRBD2. Germline V lookup: CDR1 PRHDT, CDR2 FYEKMQ (reference sequence). The CDR3 extends over 12 amino acids. V gave up 8 bases and J gave up 6 bases; unmatched junction bases: 3.

The CDR3 region is CARGLAGGLSYEQYF. The CDR3 coding sequence is TGTGCCAGAGGACTAGCGGGAGGACTCTCCTACGAGCAGTACTTC. The rearrangement uses TRBV2 and TRBJ2-7, with TRBD2 matching over 14 bases. CDR1 and CDR2 from the germline V gene are SNHLY and FYNNEI. V lost 9 bases to trimming and J lost 0 bases; unmatched junction nucleotides: 4. This CDR3 has 15 residues. The variable domain in full, completed from reference TRBV2 and TRBJ2-7, reads EPEVTQTPSHQVTQMGQEVILRCVPISNHLYFYWYRQILGQKVEFLVSFYNNEISEKSEIFDDQFSVERPDGSNFTLKIRSTKLEDSAMYFCARGLAGGLSYEQYFGPGTRLTVT.

In its sample, this clone was seen once. This chain links TRBV28 with TRBJ2-1; no reliable D call. Trimming removed 1 base at V and 9 bases at J, with 10 bases between. The CDR3 runs 13 residues. CDR1 and CDR2 from the germline V gene are MDHEN and SYDVKM. The CDR3 protein is CASSLSAHGEQFF. CDR3 coding DNA: TGTGCCAGCAGTTTATCCGCCCATGGTGAGCAGTTCTTC.

The chain's CDR3 is CASSIFSPYEQYF. CDR3 sequence (DNA): TGTGCCAGCAGTATCTTTTCTCCCTACGAGCAGTACTTC. The V and J genes are TRBV6-1 and TRBJ2-7, with D uncertain. The CDR3 covers 13 residues. Trimming cost V 5 bases and J 2 bases, with 10 bases left between them. Germline V lookup: CDR1 MNHNS, CDR2 SASEGT.

This chain joins TRBV13 and TRBJ2-1, with 7 bases aligning to TRBD2. The germline gives CDR1 PRHDT, CDR2 FYEKMQ (reference sequence). CDR3 length: 15 amino acids. With V trimmed by 5 bases and J by 3 bases, 7 bases remained unmatched. CDR3 region: CASSPTSEIYNEQFF. The CDR3, as DNA: TGTGCCAGCAGCCCCACTAGCGAGATCTACAATGAGCAGTTCTTC.

Details on this clone: Sequence at one end of the junction differs from germline and may be a read error. Here the CDR3 DNA reads TGTGCCAGCAGCGCCGGACAGGGCAAGGTCATCTTC. Amino acids: CASSAGQGKVIF. The chain employs TRBV5-6 and TRBJ2-1, with 8 bases identical to TRBD1. The CDR3 has 12 amino acids. The germline V gene encodes CDR1 SGHDT and CDR2 YYEEEE.

The chain carries TRBV7-2 and TRBJ2-7, with 10 nucleotides matching TRBD1. Germline trimming cut 4 bases from V and 2 bases from J; bases unmatched to any gene: 8. The CDR3 runs to 16 residues. Germline V gene data show CDR1 as SGHTA and CDR2 as FQGNSA. CDR3 sequence: CASSSGQGLNAYEQYF. The DNA for the CDR3 is TGTGCCAGCAGCTCGGGACAGGGGCTAAACGCCTACGAGCAGTACTTC.

The V and J genes are TRBV7-9 and TRBJ2-7; unclear D gene. CDR3 length: 15 residues. CDR1 is SEHNR, CDR2 FQNEAQ, per germline (reference sequence). V dropped 1 base and J dropped 3 bases, with 13 bases sitting between them. The CDR3: CASSLERTLGYEQYF. In DNA, the CDR3 is TGTGCCAGCAGCTTAGAGCGTACTTTGGGCTACGAGCAGTACTTC. Supplemented by reference TRBV7-9 and TRBJ2-7, the full variable domain reads DTGVSQNPRHKITKRGQNVTFRCDPISEHNRLYWYRQTLGQGPEFLTYFQNEAQLEKSRLLSDRFSAERPKGSFSTLEIQRTEQGDSAMYLCASSLERTLGYEQYFGPGTRLTVT.

V gene TRBV7-2 combines with J gene TRBJ2-2, with 7 bases matching TRBD2. The trim removed 2 bases at V and 4 bases at J, leaving 10 bases unmatched. This CDR3 is built from 17 residues. Looked up from germline, CDR1 is SGHTA and CDR2 is FQGNSA. CDR3 in amino acids: CASSLSPLTSRTGELFF. CDR3 bases: TGTGCCAGCAGCTTATCCCCTCTGACTAGCCGCACCGGGGAGCTGTTTTTT.

Only one count was recorded for this clone. The V and J genes are TRBV6-4 and TRBJ2-3; D is unclear. The V gene's germline CDR1 is MRHNA and CDR2 SNTAGT. Between the trimmed V and J ends, which lost 2 bases and 5 bases, there was a span of 8 bases. The CDR3 is made up of 13 amino acids. This CDR3 reads CASSDGERDTQYF. CDR3 nucleotide sequence: TGTGCCAGCAGTGACGGGGAAAGAGATACGCAGTATTTT.

The chain combines TRBV4-2 with TRBJ2-5; 15 nucleotides match TRBD2. Germline V gene sequence: CDR1 LGHNA, CDR2 YNFKEQ. The V segment lost 1 base and the J segment 3 bases; nucleotides outside the gene matches: 6. This CDR3 has 18 residues. CDR3 coding DNA: TGTGCCAGCAGCCAAGCCGGACTAGCGGGAGGGTCCGAAGAGACCCAGTACTTC. This sequence encodes CASSQAGLAGGSEETQYF.

CDR3 in DNA: TGTGCCAGCAGCCTCGGACAAATCCTCTCCTACGAGCAGTACTTC. This sequence encodes CASSLGQILSYEQYF. The rearrangement uses TRBV28 and TRBJ2-7; TRBD1 might be the D (5 bases). V lost 6 bases and J 0 bases, leaving 15 bases between the germline ends. The CDR3 covers 15 residues. Germline V gives CDR1 MDHEN, CDR2 SYDVKM. The full variable domain, rest sourced from reference TRBV28 and TRBJ2-7, is DVKVTQSSRYLVKRTGEKVFLECVQDMDHENMFWYRQDPGLGLRLIYFSYDVKMKEKGDIPEGYSVSREKKERFSLILESASTNQTSMYLCASSLGQILSYEQYFGPGTRLTVT.

This chain joins TRBV28 and TRBJ1-1; D remains ambiguous. Trimming left V 5 bases short and J 6 bases short, with 13 bases between. The germline V gene has CDR1 MDHEN and CDR2 SYDVKM. This CDR3 region has 13 residues. The CDR3 here is CASSVTEWAEAFF. CDR3 in DNA: TGTGCCAGCAGTGTTACGGAATGGGCTGAAGCTTTCTTT.

The chain's CDR3 is CSVVQGRSTDTQYF. CDR3 bases: TGCAGCGTCGTTCAAGGGAGGAGCACAGATACGCAGTATTTT. The chain uses TRBV29-1 and TRBJ2-3; TRBD2 is a possible D gene (6 bases). Trimming left V 6 bases short and J 0 bases short, with 13 bases between. The CDR3 loop spans 14 amino acids. CDR1 and CDR2 (germline): SQVTM, ANQGSEA.

CDR3 residues: CAWSALAGRRETQYF. The DNA for the CDR3 is TGTGCCTGGAGTGCACTAGCGGGAAGGAGAGAGACCCAGTACTTC. The chain uses TRBV30 and TRBJ2-5; 10 bases agree with TRBD2. V trimming: 1 base; J trimming: 4 bases; junction bases outside the gene matches: 6. Germline loops: CDR1 GTSNPN, CDR2 SVGIG (reference sequence). The CDR3 has 15 amino acids.

The chain combines TRBV5-1 with TRBJ2-1; weak D call: TRBD1 (5 bases). In germline, CDR1 is SGHRS, CDR2 YFSETQ. The CDR3 has 16 amino acids. Trimming shortened V by 3 bases and J by 1 base, and 14 bases separated the two germline ends. The CDR3 region has the DNA TGCGCCAGCAGCTCCAACCAGGGATTTTCCTACAATGAGCAGTTCTTC. It yields the protein CASSSNQGFSYNEQFF.

The V and J genes are TRBV27 and TRBJ2-2; D remains ambiguous. The V gene lost 1 base and the J gene lost 6 bases, with 15 bases spanning the gap. The CDR3 loop spans 16 amino acids. Germline lookup yields CDR1 MNHEY and CDR2 SMNVEV (reference sequence). The CDR3 is CASSLYASLGSGELFF. Written as DNA, the CDR3 is TGTGCCAGCAGTTTATACGCTTCGTTAGGGTCCGGGGAGCTGTTTTTT.

The chain joins TRBV5-4 to TRBJ2-7; 8 bases line up with TRBD2. Germline CDR1 and CDR2: SGHNT and YYREEE (reference sequence). The CDR3 is 14 residues long. Trimming removed 5 bases from V and 0 bases from J; junction bases left unmatched: 4. The CDR3 is CASRTSESSYEQYF. CDR3 DNA: TGTGCCAGCAGGACTAGCGAATCCTCCTACGAGCAGTACTTC.

This chain connects TRBV6-6 to TRBJ1-1; weak D call: TRBD1 (6 bases). Per the germline V gene, CDR1 is MNHNY and CDR2 is SVGAGI (reference sequence). The CDR3 sequence is 13 residues long. Trimming removed 6 bases from V and 3 bases from J, with 11 bases in between. CDR3 nucleotides: TGTGCCAGCAGCCCAAGGGGGGACACTGAAGCTTTCTTT. Its translation is CASSPRGDTEAFF.

The chain combines TRBV9 with TRBJ2-7, with 8 positions matching TRBD1. The CDR3 runs to 15 residues. Trimming removed 4 bases from V and 2 bases from J; junction bases left unmatched: 8. CDR1 is SGDLS, CDR2 YYNGEE, per germline. The CDR3 reads CASSTRQGSPYEQYF. For the CDR3, the DNA is TGTGCCAGCAGCACCCGACAGGGGTCCCCCTACGAGCAGTACTTC.

The genes are TRBV7-2 and TRBJ2-1, with TRBD1 identical over 10 bases. Looked up from germline, CDR1 is SGHTA and CDR2 is FQGNSA. Trimming at V came to 5 bases and at J to 9 bases, leaving 10 bases not matched to a gene. The CDR3 consists of 15 residues. CDR3 DNA: TGTGCCAGCAGCACCGGGACAGGGGTATTTGGTGAGCAGTTCTTC. Translated, it gives CASSTGTGVFGEQFF.